This TCR beta chain was captured in a study of cytomegalovirus exposure and HLA in healthy donors. As to this clone: Its antigen is not identified.

The PCR ran on 60 Vbeta and 13 Jbeta primers. TCRdb keeps only in-frame clones here, not all; method: immunoSEQ multiplex PCR. The sample yields about 77,000 clones, of which the top ten take up around 13%. Whole-study results and caveats: According to an earlier analysis, most TCR beta V segments yielded productive rearrangements about 90% or about 30% of the time.

Trimming stripped 0 bases from V and 0 bases from J, with 14 bases between. The CDR3 extends over 17 amino acids. The V gene's germline CDR1 is LGHNT and CDR2 FRNRAP. The V and J genes are TRBV12-5 and TRBJ1-1; no firm D call. Sequencing used PBMCs. This receptor was taken from a man aged 45-60 years in good health and CMV-seropositive. The CDR3 is CASGLVPPTALNTEAFF. The CDR3, as DNA: TGTGCTAGTGGTTTGGTGCCGCCCACAGCTCTGAACACTGAAGCTTTCTTT.